The next 15 T cell receptor beta chains were all read from a single sample in a study of T cell responses to AZD1222 COVID-19 vaccine. Assay used: immunoSEQ multiplex PCR; TCRdb lists only in-frame clones, some missing. The sample yields approximately 91,000 clones, roughly 90% seen once. The sequencing here drew on peripheral blood, taken 28 days after the second AZD1222 dose. The receptors derive from an adult who received the AZD1222 COVID-19 vaccine.

The V and J genes are TRBV6-1 and TRBJ2-1; the match to TRBD2 covers 8 bases. V shed 2 bases and J 8 bases; nucleotides not matched to a gene: 11. Germline loops: CDR1 MNHNS, CDR2 SASEGT. The CDR3 has 16 amino acids. CDR3 coding DNA: TGTGCCAGCAGTGAAAGGGTTAGCGGGGATTTCGATGAGCAGTTCTTC. The encoded protein is CASSERVSGDFDEQFF.

The chain combines TRBV7-2 with TRBJ2-1, with D maybe TRBD2 (6 bases). From germline, CDR1 is SGHTA and CDR2 FQGNSA. The V end was cut by 0 bases, the J end by 1 base, with 10 bases between. The CDR3 is 16 residues long. DNA for the CDR3: TGTGCCAGCAGCTTAGCGCGAGGGAGGTCCTACAATGAGCAGTTCTTC. Translating it yields CASSLARGRSYNEQFF.

This clone has a single count. J is TRBJ2-1 and V is TRBV4-3, with 11 positions matching TRBD2. The CDR3 sequence is 18 residues long. Losses at the gene ends were 0 bases for V and 10 bases for J; bases not matched to a gene: 14. Germline lookup yields CDR1 LGHNA and CDR2 YSLEER. Here the CDR3 DNA reads TGCGCCAGCAGCCAAGACAGGGGGAATAGCGGGAGGGGGGAAGAGCAGTTCTTC. It translates to CASSQDRGNSGRGEEQFF.

The chain employs TRBV14 and TRBJ2-5; 8 nucleotides align to TRBD2. V trimming: 1 base; J trimming: 0 bases; junction bases outside the gene matches: 4. The germline CDR1 and CDR2 sequences are SGHDN and FVKESK. CDR3 length equals 16 residues. The CDR3 protein is CASSQGTSSYQETQYF. CDR3 DNA: TGTGCCAGCAGCCAAGGGACTAGCTCGTACCAAGAGACCCAGTACTTC.

This chain uses TRBV28 with TRBJ2-3, with 16 positions matching TRBD2. From germline, CDR1 is MDHEN and CDR2 SYDVKM. The CDR3 has 17 residues. V lost 5 bases and J lost 5; bases outside the gene matches: 7. This CDR3 is CASSPGTSGRAKDTQYF. The DNA of the CDR3 is TGTGCCAGCAGTCCCGGGACTAGCGGGAGGGCAAAAGATACGCAGTATTTT.

CDR3 loop: CASSDRRGAYEQYF. CDR3 coding DNA: TGTGCCAGCAGTGACCGGCGGGGAGCCTACGAGCAGTACTTC. The V and J genes are TRBV2 and TRBJ2-7, with D tentatively TRBD2 (6 bases). Germline V gene lookup returns CDR1 SNHLY and CDR2 FYNNEI. The CDR3 length is 14 residues. The V end lost 3 bases, the J end lost 2 bases, and 11 bases lay between the germline ends.

Concerning this clone itself: The sample has other DNA sequences that encode this CDR3 too. V usage is TRBV27 and J usage is TRBJ2-7; no firm D call. Germline assignment: CDR1 MNHEY and CDR2 SMNVEV (reference sequence). This CDR3 comprises 12 residues. V was cut by 4 bases and J by 0 bases, with 4 bases left in between. The CDR3 here is CASSSRSYEQYF. For the CDR3, the DNA is TGTGCCAGCAGTTCCCGCTCCTACGAGCAGTACTTC.

The CDR3 nucleotides read TGTGCCAGCGGGGTCCTGGTGAGGGGACCCCTCCACTTT. Its translation is CASGVLVRGPLHF. This chain joins TRBV2 and TRBJ1-6; a possible D gene is TRBD1 (5 bases). The CDR3 length is 13 residues. V was trimmed by 8 bases and J by 12 bases, leaving 17 bases between them. Germline V gene data show CDR1 as SNHLY and CDR2 as FYNNEI.

The chain combines TRBV5-1 with TRBJ2-5; TRBD1 might be the D (6 bases). Germline CDR1 reads SGHRS; CDR2 reads YFSETQ. Between the trimmed V and J ends, which lost 4 bases and 4 bases, there was a span of 11 bases. The CDR3 has 13 amino acids. The CDR3 loop reads CASSPQGGETQYF. In nucleotides, the CDR3 is TGCGCCAGCAGCCCCCAAGGGGGAGAGACCCAGTACTTC.

As DNA, the CDR3 is TGCGCCAGCAGCTTCCAAGAGACCCAGTACTTC. Protein sequence: CASSFQETQYF. The rearrangement links TRBV5-1 to TRBJ2-5; D not certain. CDR1 is SGHRS and CDR2 is YFSETQ in the germline V gene. CDR3 length: 11 residues. Trimming left V 2 bases short and J 1 base short, with 0 bases between.

J is TRBJ2-7 and V is TRBV3-1 (or the pseudogene TRBV3-2), with D perhaps TRBD1 or TRBD2 (5 bases each). Germline V gene sequence: CDR1 LGHDT, CDR2 YNNKEL (reference sequence). The CDR3 has 14 residues. V gave up 4 bases and J gave up 0 bases, with 10 bases separating them. The CDR3 spells CASSPGPTSYEQYF. The CDR3, as DNA: TGTGCCAGCAGCCCGGGACCCACCTCCTACGAGCAGTACTTC.

The J gene is TRBJ1-1, the V gene TRBV7-9; D is uncertain. Per the germline V gene, CDR1 is SEHNR and CDR2 is FQNEAQ (reference sequence). V was pared by 3 bases and J by 1 base, with 9 bases between. The CDR3 runs 14 residues. The CDR3 sequence: CASSFFTENTEAFF. The CDR3 nucleotides are TGTGCCAGCAGCTTCTTCACGGAGAACACTGAAGCTTTCTTT.

This sequence joins TRBV7-9 and TRBJ2-5; D tentatively reads TRBD1 or TRBD2 (6 bases each). Germline V gene lookup returns CDR1 SEHNR and CDR2 FQNEAQ (reference sequence). This CDR3 contains 18 residues. V lost 5 bases and J lost 4, with 26 bases in between. CDR3 coding DNA: TGTGCCAGCAGCCTATCCCTAGGGGGAGGTCCCTCGTCAGAGACCCAGTACTTC. It codes for CASSLSLGGGPSSETQYF.

DNA of the CDR3: TGCGCCAGCAGCCAAGATGTAGGGGGCTCCTACAATGAGCAGTTCTTC. Residues: CASSQDVGGSYNEQFF. The V gene is TRBV4-1, the J gene TRBJ2-1; D is possibly TRBD1 (6 bases). Trimming pared 0 bases from V and 0 bases from J, leaving 9 bases between. The CDR3 has 16 residues. In germline, CDR1 is MGHRA, CDR2 YSYEKL.

The gene calls are TRBV12-5 and TRBJ2-2; 9 nucleotides line up with TRBD2. J gave up 8 bases and V 5 bases, and 9 bases lay outside the gene matches. There are 15 residues in the CDR3. Germline V gene data show CDR1 as LGHNT and CDR2 as FRNRAP. The CDR3, as DNA: TGTGCTAGTGGTATAGCGGGAGCCGGCTCAGGGGAGCTGTTTTTT. Protein sequence: CASGIAGAGSGELFF.